The 20 T cell receptor beta chains listed next were all sequenced from one sample in a study of blood T cell repertoires in COVID-19. The assay was immunoSEQ multiplex PCR, and TCRdb's table has in-frame clones only and misses some. The table includes about 92,000 clones, roughly 70% detected once. Sequenced: peripheral blood. Every receptor here comes from a woman aged 60 to 75 in a cohort sampled during active or convalescent COVID-19.

V and J are TRBV14 and TRBJ2-5; D is uncertain. V was shortened by 3 bases and J by 0 bases, with 8 bases between the two germline ends. Germline V lookup: CDR1 SGHDN, CDR2 FVKESK. The CDR3 runs 14 residues. The CDR3 protein is CASSQYRDQETQYF. The CDR3 DNA sequence: TGTGCCAGCAGCCAGTATCGCGACCAAGAGACCCAGTACTTC.

The CDR3 nucleotides are TGCGCCAGCAGCTTGGGGACAGGGGGTCAAGAGACCCAGTACTTC. Its protein is CASSLGTGGQETQYF. The chain is built from TRBV5-1 and TRBJ2-5; 10 bases map to TRBD1. CDR3 length equals 15 residues. Germline lookup yields CDR1 SGHRS and CDR2 YFSETQ. J gave up 2 bases and V 0 bases, and 1 base lay outside the gene matches. Looking up the rest from reference TRBV5-1 and TRBJ2-5 gives the full variable domain: KAGVTQTPRYLIKTRGQQVTLSCSPISGHRSVSWYQQTPGQGLQFLFEYFSETQRNKGNFPGRFSGRQFSNSRSEMNVSTLELGDSALYLCASSLGTGGQETQYFGPGTRLLVL.

V usage is TRBV6-6 and J usage is TRBJ2-3; perhaps TRBD2 as D (7 bases). Germline V gene data show CDR1 as MNHNY and CDR2 as SVGAGI (reference sequence). V was clipped by 8 bases and J by 4 bases, with 16 bases between them. The CDR3 length is 14 residues. The CDR3, as DNA: TGTGCCAGCGAGGGGGGGGGTGGCGCAGATACGCAGTATTTT. Translation gives CASEGGGGADTQYF.

This chain uses TRBV9 with TRBJ2-2; D gene uncertain. The V and J ends lost 3 bases and 3 bases respectively, with 3 bases between them. The CDR3 consists of 12 residues. Germline V lookup: CDR1 SGDLS, CDR2 YYNGEE. CDR3 nucleotides: TGTGCCAGCAGCGCTGACACCGGGGAGCTGTTTTTT. This gives the protein CASSADTGELFF.

This clone came up a few times. J is TRBJ2-2 and V is TRBV10-3, with 8 bases identical to TRBD2. V lost 3 bases to trimming and J lost 6 bases; unmatched junction nucleotides: 6. The CDR3 contains 15 residues. Germline CDR1 reads ENHRY; CDR2 reads SYGVKD. This chain's CDR3 is CAISDLGLGPGELFF. For the CDR3, the DNA is TGTGCCATCAGTGACCTGGGACTAGGTCCCGGGGAGCTGTTTTTT.

The genes are TRBV7-2 and TRBJ2-3, with D maybe TRBD1 (5 bases). The CDR3 extends over 19 amino acids. Trimming took 1 base from V and 4 from J, leaving 24 bases between them. In germline, CDR1 is SGHTA, CDR2 FQGNSA. This CDR3 is CASSLVWMGGAKGPDTQYF. The CDR3 coding sequence is TGTGCCAGCAGCTTAGTATGGATGGGTGGGGCCAAGGGTCCAGATACGCAGTATTTT.

This chain joins TRBV4-3 and TRBJ1-6, with a tentative D call TRBD1 (5 bases). The germline V gene encodes CDR1 LGHNA and CDR2 YSLEER. V lost 0 bases and J 0 bases, leaving 6 bases between the germline ends. The CDR3 covers 16 residues. CDR3 sequence: CASSQDDSSYNSPLHF. CDR3 sequence (DNA): TGCGCCAGCAGCCAAGATGACAGCTCCTATAATTCACCCCTCCACTTT.

V is TRBV4-1 and J is TRBJ2-3; D may be TRBD2 (6 bases). Looked up from germline, CDR1 is MGHRA and CDR2 is YSYEKL. The CDR3 is made up of 17 amino acids. V lost 0 bases, J lost 3 bases, and 16 bases lay in between. CDR3 sequence reads: CASSQDVAVHSTDTQYF. As DNA, the CDR3 is TGCGCCAGCAGCCAAGATGTAGCGGTCCACTCTACAGATACGCAGTATTTT.

The chain recombines TRBV2 with TRBJ1-2; TRBD1 might be the D (6 bases). The CDR3 is 12 amino acids. V was clipped by 8 bases and J by 14 bases, with 21 bases between them. The germline CDR1 and CDR2 sequences are SNHLY and FYNNEI. CDR3 DNA: TGTGCCAGCGGGACAAGTACAGGGCGCTTAACCTTC. This encodes CASGTSTGRLTF.

The chain recombines TRBV28 with TRBJ2-6; 7 positions match TRBD2. The ends lost 6 bases at V and 1 base at J; junction bases unmatched: 9. Germline loops: CDR1 MDHEN, CDR2 SYDVKM. The CDR3 consists of 17 residues. CDR3 in amino acids: CASSPRGLGSGANVLTF. The CDR3, as DNA: TGTGCCAGCAGCCCGCGGGGGTTAGGGTCTGGGGCCAACGTCCTGACTTTC.

This clone was found once. This chain connects TRBV6-2 or TRBV6-3 to TRBJ1-1; perhaps TRBD1 as D (6 bases). This CDR3 comprises 15 residues. V lost 5 bases, J lost 3 bases, and 16 bases lay in between. Germline CDR1 and CDR2: MNHEY and SVGEGT. Written as DNA, the CDR3 is TGTGCCAGCAGTAGGGCCCGACAGGCGGACACTGAAGCTTTCTTT. Translation: CASSRARQADTEAFF.

This clone occurred a few times. The chain joins TRBV2 to TRBJ1-3; no firm D call. Looked up from germline, CDR1 is SNHLY and CDR2 is FYNNEI. V lost 7 bases and J 4 bases, leaving 11 bases between the germline ends. The length of the CDR3 is 13 residues. Here the CDR3 DNA reads TGTGCCAGCAAAGGAGGGCAGGGAAACACCATATATTTT. As protein: CASKGGQGNTIYF.

The V call is TRBV29-1, the J call TRBJ1-3; D is unresolved. V lost 0 bases, J lost 4 bases, and 10 bases lay in between. CDR1 is SQVTM, CDR2 ANQGSEA, per germline. This CDR3 spans 14 amino acids. The CDR3 DNA is TGCAGCGTTGAAGATCCCCTATGGGGAAACACCATATATTTT. It translates to CSVEDPLWGNTIYF.

The chain joins TRBV11-1 to TRBJ2-1; 8 nucleotides align to TRBD1. The CDR3 contains 15 residues. Per the germline V gene, CDR1 is SGHAT and CDR2 is FQDESV (reference sequence). Germline trimming cut 3 bases from V and 7 bases from J; bases unmatched to any gene: 8. CDR3 in amino acids: CASSLGQAPGNEQFF. In DNA, the CDR3 is TGTGCCAGCAGCTTGGGACAGGCCCCTGGGAATGAGCAGTTCTTC.

The rearrangement joins TRBV27 to TRBJ2-2; 10 bases line up with TRBD2. Germline V gene lookup returns CDR1 MNHEY and CDR2 SMNVEV (reference sequence). Germline trimming cut 7 bases from V and 5 bases from J; bases unmatched to any gene: 16. The CDR3 contains 18 residues. The CDR3, as DNA: TGTGCCAGCACTCCTATATTTAGCGGGGGGTCCAGGACCGGGGAGCTGTTTTTT. This codes for CASTPIFSGGSRTGELFF.

There are a few counts of this clone. V is TRBV21-1 and J is TRBJ2-3; TRBD2, the table's D call, was not compared with the DNA. TRBV21-1 is shown as a pseudogene. This CDR3 region has 16 residues. This CDR3 reads CASRRTSGGRTDTQYF. CDR3 DNA sequence: TGTGCCAGCAGGAGGACTAGCGGGGGACGCACAGATACGCAGTATTTT.

The sample holds many counts of this clone. This chain links TRBV11-2 with TRBJ2-5, with 7 nucleotides matching TRBD2. CDR3 length equals 13 residues. The trim removed 5 bases at V and 3 bases at J, leaving 3 bases unmatched. Per germline, CDR1 SGHAT and CDR2 FQNNGV. In nucleotides, the CDR3 is TGTGCCAGCAGCCGCGGGACTAAAGAGACCCAGTACTTC. This translates into CASSRGTKETQYF.

V and J are TRBV18 and TRBJ1-2, with 7 bases fitting TRBD1. With 1 base clipped from V and 2 bases from J, the junction kept 7 bases outside the gene matches. This CDR3 comprises 16 residues. Germline CDR1 and CDR2: KGHSH and LQKENI. Here the CDR3 DNA reads TGTGCCAGCTCACCACTGACAGGGAATACGAACTATGGCTACACCTTC. As protein: CASSPLTGNTNYGYTF.

This clone was seen a single time. This sequence joins TRBV2 and TRBJ2-1, with 7 bases that match TRBD1. The V gene's germline CDR1 is SNHLY and CDR2 FYNNEI. This CDR3 is 15 amino acids long. With V trimmed by 6 bases and J by 2 bases, 7 bases remained unmatched. CDR3 DNA sequence: TGTGCCAGCAGCCCGAGACAGGGAGCCTACAATGAGCAGTTCTTC. As protein: CASSPRQGAYNEQFF.

This clone was seen a handful of times. The chain joins TRBV19 to TRBJ2-1, with 8 nucleotides matching TRBD2. J lost 5 bases, V lost 4 bases, and 19 bases had no gene match. The CDR3 contains 19 residues. Germline CDR1 reads LNHDA; CDR2 reads SQIVND (reference sequence). The CDR3 spells CASSTGTRQVSDPNNEQFF. Here the CDR3 DNA reads TGTGCCAGTAGTACCGGGACTAGGCAAGTTTCCGACCCGAACAATGAGCAGTTCTTC. Complete variable domain (other parts from reference TRBV19 and TRBJ2-1): DGGITQSPKYLFRKEGQNVTLSCEQNLNHDAMYWYRQDPGQGLRLIYYSQIVNDFQKGDIAEGYSVSREKKESFPLTVTSAQKNPTAFYLCASSTGTRQVSDPNNEQFFGPGTRLTVL.